The rows below give T cell receptor beta chains drawn from one sample of a study of vaccination and CD4 T cells after COVID-19. Antigens for these TCRs are unknown. TCRdb re-called the PCR reads through MiXCR, storing one row per CDR3 protein. The table includes some 21,000 distinct CDR3 sequences, 46% detected once. Sequenced material: CD4+ T cells from blood, cultured in vitro, taken about 7 months after SARS-CoV-2 vaccination. The receptors derive from a human donor who had recovered from COVID-19. Each CDR3 is given with its conserved first and last residue. The D gene is left open where the match is weak. Size is omitted from some rows. Given values are once, few, many or a class for expanded clones.

clone size: few
V gene: TRBV7-9
D gene: .
J gene: TRBJ2-7
CDR3 protein: CASSQRSGSYEQYF
CDR3 DNA: TGTGCCAGCAGCCAGAGGAGCGGCTCCTACGAGCAGTACTTC

clone size: .
V gene: TRBV6-2/TRBV6-3
D gene: .
J gene: TRBJ2-7
CDR3 protein: CASSYSTSYEQYF
CDR3 DNA: TGTGCCAGCAGTTACTCGACCTCCTACGAGCAGTACTTC

clone size: .
V gene: TRBV7-3
D gene: .
J gene: TRBJ2-7
CDR3 protein: CASSDGRNNEQYF
CDR3 DNA: TGTGCCAGCAGCGACGGTAGAAATAACGAGCAGTACTTC

clone size: .
V gene: TRBV10-3
D gene: .
J gene: TRBJ2-1
CDR3 protein: CAISDNPSYNEQFF
CDR3 DNA: TGTGCCATCAGTGACAACCCCTCCTACAATGAGCAGTTCTTC

clone size: few
V gene: TRBV21-1
D gene: .
J gene: TRBJ2-5
CDR3 protein: CASSHSGAQETQYF
CDR3 DNA: TGTGCCAGCTCCCATAGCGGCGCCCAAGAGACCCAGTACTTC

clone size: few
V gene: TRBV27
D gene: .
J gene: TRBJ2-5
CDR3 protein: CASSLSRQAQETQYF
CDR3 DNA: TGTGCCAGCAGTTTATCACGACAGGCCCAAGAGACCCAGTACTTC

clone size: .
V gene: TRBV5-1
D gene: .
J gene: TRBJ1-2
CDR3 protein: CASSVDGWGDGYTF
CDR3 DNA: TGCGCCAGCAGCGTGGACGGGTGGGGCGATGGCTACACCTTC

clone size: .
V gene: TRBV28
D gene: .
J gene: TRBJ1-5
CDR3 protein: CASKSPLYQPQHF
CDR3 DNA: TGTGCCAGCAAGTCCCCCTTGTATCAGCCCCAGCATTTT

clone size: .
V gene: TRBV7-2
D gene: .
J gene: TRBJ2-1
CDR3 protein: CASSLMIARKISYNEQFF
CDR3 DNA: TGTGCCAGCAGCTTAATGATAGCCCGGAAAATCTCCTACAATGAGCAGTTCTTC

clone size: few
V gene: TRBV7-9
D gene: .
J gene: TRBJ2-1
CDR3 protein: CASSLGPGIVFF
CDR3 DNA: TGTGCCAGCAGCTTAGGTCCAGGGATCGTGTTCTTC

clone size: .
V gene: TRBV7-3
D gene: .
J gene: TRBJ2-1
CDR3 protein: CASSQGQPGGNEQFF
CDR3 DNA: TGTGCCAGCAGCCAAGGACAGCCGGGTGGGAATGAGCAGTTCTTC

clone size: .
V gene: TRBV10-3
D gene: .
J gene: TRBJ1-2
CDR3 protein: CAISEYGEDGYTF
CDR3 DNA: TGTGCCATCAGTGAATACGGGGAGGATGGCTACACCTTC

clone size: few
V gene: TRBV20-1
D gene: .
J gene: TRBJ1-2
CDR3 protein: CSARSGGGRNYGYTF
CDR3 DNA: TGCAGTGCTAGATCGGGGGGAGGGCGAAACTATGGCTACACCTTC

clone size: .
V gene: TRBV7-9
D gene: TRBD1
J gene: TRBJ1-2
CDR3 protein: CASSSDRGLGGYTF
CDR3 DNA: TGTGCCAGCAGCTCAGACAGGGGGCTGGGTGGCTACACCTTC

clone size: .
V gene: TRBV6-1
D gene: TRBD2
J gene: TRBJ2-7
CDR3 protein: CATLRVGLVDEQYF
CDR3 DNA: TGTGCCACCCTTAGGGTTGGACTAGTAGACGAGCAGTACTTC

clone size: few
V gene: TRBV6-1
D gene: .
J gene: TRBJ2-1
CDR3 protein: CASIGRWLDEQFF
CDR3 DNA: TGTGCCAGCATAGGGAGGTGGTTGGATGAGCAGTTCTTC

clone size: .
V gene: TRBV12-3/TRBV12-4
D gene: TRBD1
J gene: TRBJ2-7
CDR3 protein: CASSLTGQGAWEQYF
CDR3 DNA: TGTGCCAGCAGTCTTACGGGACAGGGGGCATGGGAGCAGTACTTC

clone size: .
V gene: TRBV7-6
D gene: .
J gene: TRBJ2-5
CDR3 protein: CASGIGGQSETQYF
CDR3 DNA: TGTGCCAGCGGAATTGGGGGGCAGTCAGAGACCCAGTACTTC

clone size: .
V gene: TRBV5-1
D gene: TRBD2
J gene: TRBJ2-5
CDR3 protein: CASSLGGLAQQETQYF
CDR3 DNA: TGCGCCAGCAGCTTGGGGGGACTAGCGCAACAAGAGACCCAGTACTTC

clone size: .
V gene: TRBV20-1
D gene: .
J gene: TRBJ1-2
CDR3 protein: CSATGPSNYGYTF
CDR3 DNA: TGCAGTGCCACCGGACCGAGTAACTATGGCTACACCTTC

clone size: .
V gene: TRBV4-3
D gene: .
J gene: TRBJ1-2
CDR3 protein: CASSQDHRALSYGYTF
CDR3 DNA: TGCGCCAGCAGCCAAGATCATCGGGCCCTAAGCTATGGCTACACCTTC

clone size: .
V gene: TRBV6-2/TRBV6-3
D gene: TRBD2
J gene: TRBJ2-7
CDR3 protein: CASSTLLAGAYEQYF
CDR3 DNA: TGTGCCAGCAGTACCCTACTAGCGGGGGCCTACGAGCAGTACTTC

clone size: once
V gene: TRBV28
D gene: .
J gene: TRBJ2-7
CDR3 protein: CASSFASSSYEQYF
CDR3 DNA: TGTGCCAGCAGTTTTGCATCCAGCTCCTACGAGCAGTACTTC

clone size: few
V gene: TRBV20-1
D gene: TRBD1
J gene: TRBJ1-5
CDR3 protein: CSAGTASNQPQHF
CDR3 DNA: TGCAGTGCAGGGACAGCTAGCAATCAGCCCCAGCATTTT

clone size: few
V gene: TRBV7-2
D gene: TRBD2
J gene: TRBJ2-5
CDR3 protein: CASSLAGAISGITQETQYF
CDR3 DNA: TGTGCCAGCAGCTTAGCGGGAGCTATTAGCGGGATTACCCAAGAGACCCAGTACTTC

clone size: .
V gene: TRBV7-2
D gene: TRBD1
J gene: TRBJ1-1
CDR3 protein: CASSFDRVGTEAFF
CDR3 DNA: TGTGCCAGCAGCTTCGACAGGGTTGGGACTGAAGCTTTCTTT

clone size: few
V gene: TRBV27
D gene: .
J gene: TRBJ2-5
CDR3 protein: CASSLKRGSETQYF
CDR3 DNA: TGTGCCAGCAGCCTGAAGAGGGGCTCGGAGACCCAGTACTTC

clone size: .
V gene: TRBV6-2/TRBV6-3
D gene: .
J gene: TRBJ2-7
CDR3 protein: CAGGSSYEQYF
CDR3 DNA: TGTGCCGGGGGGAGCTCCTACGAGCAGTACTTC

clone size: few
V gene: TRBV7-2
D gene: TRBD1
J gene: TRBJ2-2
CDR3 protein: CASSSRTGVVNTGELFF
CDR3 DNA: TGTGCCAGCAGCTCCCGGACAGGGGTCGTGAACACCGGGGAGCTGTTTTTT

clone size: few
V gene: TRBV20-1
D gene: TRBD2
J gene: TRBJ2-3
CDR3 protein: CSAPLAGADTQYF
CDR3 DNA: TGCAGTGCCCCACTAGCGGGAGCAGATACGCAGTATTTT

clone size: few
V gene: TRBV7-3
D gene: TRBD1
J gene: TRBJ2-5
CDR3 protein: CASSLRGQGEETQYF
CDR3 DNA: TGTGCCAGCAGCTTACGAGGGCAGGGGGAAGAGACCCAGTACTTC

clone size: .
V gene: TRBV5-1
D gene: .
J gene: TRBJ1-6
CDR3 protein: CASSLHSYNSPLHF
CDR3 DNA: TGCGCCAGCAGCTTGCACTCTTACAATTCACCCCTCCACTTT

clone size: few
V gene: TRBV24-1
D gene: .
J gene: TRBJ1-1
CDR3 protein: CATSDLPRRGNTEAFF
CDR3 DNA: TGTGCCACCAGTGATTTGCCGCGCAGGGGGAACACTGAAGCTTTCTTT

clone size: .
V gene: TRBV11-2
D gene: .
J gene: TRBJ2-5
CDR3 protein: CASRRGPGETQYF
CDR3 DNA: TGTGCCAGCAGGCGAGGTCCCGGCGAGACCCAGTACTTC

clone size: .
V gene: TRBV15
D gene: .
J gene: TRBJ1-1
CDR3 protein: CATSSNFEAFF
CDR3 DNA: TGTGCCACCAGCAGCAACTTCGAAGCTTTCTTT

clone size: .
V gene: TRBV20-1
D gene: TRBD2
J gene: TRBJ2-3
CDR3 protein: CSAETRGGNTQYF
CDR3 DNA: TGCAGTGCCGAGACGCGGGGGGGAAATACGCAGTATTTT

clone size: .
V gene: TRBV4-3
D gene: .
J gene: TRBJ2-3
CDR3 protein: CASSQGSPGLNTRYF
CDR3 DNA: TGCGCCAGCAGCCAAGGGTCTCCAGGACTGAATACGCGGTATTTT

clone size: once
V gene: TRBV7-9
D gene: TRBD1
J gene: TRBJ2-2
CDR3 protein: CASSFSPGQGDTGELFF
CDR3 DNA: TGTGCCAGCAGCTTTAGTCCGGGACAGGGGGACACCGGGGAGCTGTTTTTT

clone size: .
V gene: TRBV10-3
D gene: .
J gene: TRBJ2-7
CDR3 protein: CAISESTQAYEQYF
CDR3 DNA: TGTGCCATCAGTGAGTCGACTCAGGCCTACGAGCAGTACTTC

clone size: few
V gene: TRBV20-1
D gene: TRBD2
J gene: TRBJ2-3
CDR3 protein: CSARDRLAGRTDTQYF
CDR3 DNA: TGCAGTGCTAGGGACCGCCTAGCGGGCCGCACAGATACGCAGTATTTT